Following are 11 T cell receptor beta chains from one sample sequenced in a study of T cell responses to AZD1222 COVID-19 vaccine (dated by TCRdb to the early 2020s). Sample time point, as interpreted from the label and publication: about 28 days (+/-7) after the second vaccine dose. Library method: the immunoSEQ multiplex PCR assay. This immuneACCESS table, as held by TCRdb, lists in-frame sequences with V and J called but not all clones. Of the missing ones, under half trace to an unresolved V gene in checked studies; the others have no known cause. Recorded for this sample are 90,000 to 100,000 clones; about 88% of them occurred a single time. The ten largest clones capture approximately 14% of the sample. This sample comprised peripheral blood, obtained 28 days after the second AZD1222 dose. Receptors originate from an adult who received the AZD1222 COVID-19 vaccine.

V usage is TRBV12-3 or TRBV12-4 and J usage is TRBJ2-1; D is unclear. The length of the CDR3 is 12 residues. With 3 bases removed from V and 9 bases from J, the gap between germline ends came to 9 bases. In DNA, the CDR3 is TGTGCCAGCAGTTTCGGTTTGGTTGAGCAGTTCTTC. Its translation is CASSFGLVEQFF.

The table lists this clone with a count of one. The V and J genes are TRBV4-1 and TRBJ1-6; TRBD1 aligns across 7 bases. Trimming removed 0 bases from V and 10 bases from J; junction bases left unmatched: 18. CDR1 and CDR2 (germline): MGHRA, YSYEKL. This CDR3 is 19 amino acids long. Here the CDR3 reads CASSQEPGQTLGVSSPLHF. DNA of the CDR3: TGCGCCAGCAGCCAAGAACCGGGACAGACCCTTGGTGTTAGCTCACCCCTCCACTTT.

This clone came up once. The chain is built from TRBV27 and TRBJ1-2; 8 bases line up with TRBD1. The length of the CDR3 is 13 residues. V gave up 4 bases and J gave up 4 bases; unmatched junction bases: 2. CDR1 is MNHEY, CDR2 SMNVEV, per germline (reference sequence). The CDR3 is CASSSRGLYGYTF. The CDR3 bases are TGTGCCAGCAGTTCCAGGGGGCTCTATGGCTACACCTTC.

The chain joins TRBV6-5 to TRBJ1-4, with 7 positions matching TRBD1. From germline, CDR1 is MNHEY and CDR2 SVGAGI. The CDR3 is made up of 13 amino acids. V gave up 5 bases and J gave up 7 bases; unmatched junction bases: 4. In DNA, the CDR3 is TGTGCCAGCAGTACCCGGGACAGTGAAAAACTGTTTTTT. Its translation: CASSTRDSEKLFF.

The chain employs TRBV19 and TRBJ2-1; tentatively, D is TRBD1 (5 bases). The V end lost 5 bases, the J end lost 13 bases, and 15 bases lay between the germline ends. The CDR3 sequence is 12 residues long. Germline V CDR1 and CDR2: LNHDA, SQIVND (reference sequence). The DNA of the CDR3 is TGTGCCAGTAGTCGCCAGCAGGGTAGACAGTTCTTC. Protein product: CASSRQQGRQFF.

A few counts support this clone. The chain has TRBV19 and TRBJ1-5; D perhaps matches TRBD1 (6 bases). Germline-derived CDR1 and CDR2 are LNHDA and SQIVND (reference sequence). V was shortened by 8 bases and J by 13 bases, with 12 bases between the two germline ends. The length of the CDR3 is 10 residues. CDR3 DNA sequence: TGTGCCAGTCTGGGGGACAAGCAGCATTTT. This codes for CASLGDKQHF.

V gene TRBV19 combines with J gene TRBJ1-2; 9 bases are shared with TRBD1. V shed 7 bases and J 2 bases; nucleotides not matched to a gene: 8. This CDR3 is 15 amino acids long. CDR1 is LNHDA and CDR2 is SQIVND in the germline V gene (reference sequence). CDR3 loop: CASTAGQGDNYGYTF. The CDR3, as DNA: TGTGCCAGTACCGCGGGACAGGGAGACAACTATGGCTACACCTTC.

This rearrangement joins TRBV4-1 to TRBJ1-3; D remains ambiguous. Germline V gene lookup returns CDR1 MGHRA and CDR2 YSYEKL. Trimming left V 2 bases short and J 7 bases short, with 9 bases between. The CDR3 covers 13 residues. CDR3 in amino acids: CASSQYVANTIYF. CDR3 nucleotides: TGCGCCAGCAGCCAATATGTTGCGAACACCATATATTTT.

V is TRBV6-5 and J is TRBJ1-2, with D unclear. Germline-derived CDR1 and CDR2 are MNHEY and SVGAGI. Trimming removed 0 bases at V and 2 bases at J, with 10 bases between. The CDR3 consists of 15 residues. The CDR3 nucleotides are TGTGCCAGCAGTTACTCTACGGCTGAGAACTATGGCTACACCTTC. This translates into CASSYSTAENYGYTF.

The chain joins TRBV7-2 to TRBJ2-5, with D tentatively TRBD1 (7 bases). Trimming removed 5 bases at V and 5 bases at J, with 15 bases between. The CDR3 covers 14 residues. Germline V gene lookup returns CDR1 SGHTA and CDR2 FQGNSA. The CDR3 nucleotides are TGTGCCAGCAGCGTTAAGGGGGCGGGGGAGACCCAGTACTTC. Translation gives CASSVKGAGETQYF.

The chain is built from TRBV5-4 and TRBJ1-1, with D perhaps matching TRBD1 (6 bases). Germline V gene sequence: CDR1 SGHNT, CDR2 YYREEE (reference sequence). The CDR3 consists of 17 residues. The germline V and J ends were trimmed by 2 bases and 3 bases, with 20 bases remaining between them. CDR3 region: CASSLKTGFSVYTEAFF. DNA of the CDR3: TGTGCCAGCAGCTTAAAAACAGGGTTCTCGGTGTACACTGAAGCTTTCTTT.